This T cell receptor beta chain is drawn from a study of cytomegalovirus exposure and HLA in healthy donors. Study-level results: In a later analysis, at a false discovery rate of 0.05, 15,000 to 20,000 TCR beta sequences were associated with HLA alleles. Three CMV-associated chains proved CMV antigen-specific in vitro.

Amplification used 60 Vbeta primers and 13 Jbeta primers. The table came from immunoSEQ multiplex PCR; TCRdb's copy has only in-frame clones and leaves some out. This sample has roughly 180,000 clones; approximately 81% occur once, and the top ten carry 1%. The CDR3 covers 15 residues. CDR1 is SGHRS and CDR2 is YFSETQ in the germline V gene. The V gene lost 4 bases and the J gene lost 8 bases, with 19 bases spanning the gap. Comments on this clone: Its antigen is currently unknown.

The chain recombines TRBV5-1 with TRBJ2-1, with a possible D match to TRBD2 (6 bases). The source is a boy aged 2-9 years in good health and CMV-seronegative. Sequenced material: PBMCs. This CDR3 is CASSLVLAAADEQFF. The CDR3 DNA reads TGCGCCAGCAGCCTAGTACTAGCAGCAGCAGATGAGCAGTTCTTC.